This is a list of T cell receptor beta chains from one sample in a study of blood T cell repertoires in COVID-19. Repertoires were generated with immunoSEQ multiplex PCR, while TCRdb's copy carries only in-frame clones and drops some. The sample has tens of thousands of clones; 81% are singletons. Sequencing was carried out using peripheral blood. Every receptor here comes from a woman of 80 years or more with COVID-19, enrolled during active disease. Each CDR3 is given with its conserved first and last residue. A D gene is named only where the DNA matches it firmly. Clone size is not always given. Where it is, it says once, few, many or a class for expanded clones.

CDR3: CASSITSAGNTEAFF
DNA: TGTGCCAGTAGTATAACATCGGCGGGGAACACTGAAGCTTTCTTT
J: TRBJ1-1
D: NA
size: NA
length: 15
V: TRBV19

CDR3: CASSYESGSQNNEQFF
DNA: TGTGCCAGCAGCTATGAAAGCGGGAGTCAGAACAATGAGCAGTTCTTC
J: TRBJ2-1
D: TRBD2
size: once
length: 16
V: TRBV9

CDR3: CASSQGTSGAYEQYF
DNA: TGTGCCAGCAGCCAAGGCACTAGCGGGGCCTACGAGCAGTACTTC
J: TRBJ2-7
D: TRBD2
size: few
length: 15
V: TRBV4-2

CDR3: CASSSLGEQFF
DNA: TGTGCCAGCAGTTCCCTCGGTGAGCAGTTCTTC
J: TRBJ2-1
D: NA
size: NA
length: 11
V: TRBV28

CDR3: CASSPQVGNEKLFF
DNA: TGTGCCAGCTCACCGCAGGTTGGTAATGAAAAACTGTTTTTT
J: TRBJ1-4
D: NA
size: NA
length: 14
V: TRBV18

CDR3: CASSHPDRGQYF
DNA: TGTGCCAGCAGCCATCCCGACCGGGGTCAGTACTTC
J: TRBJ2-4
D: NA
size: NA
length: 12
V: TRBV3-1/TRBV3-2

CDR3: CASSQTGLQPQHF
DNA: TGTGCCAGCAGCCAGACAGGGTTGCAGCCCCAGCATTTT
J: TRBJ1-5
D: TRBD1
size: NA
length: 13
V: TRBV6-2/TRBV6-3

CDR3: CASRSRVLNTEAFF
DNA: TGTGCCAGCAGGTCTCGGGTCCTGAACACTGAAGCTTTCTTT
J: TRBJ1-1
D: NA
size: once
length: 14
V: TRBV5-8

CDR3: CASSIEPGQGREQYF
DNA: TGCGCCAGCAGCATCGAACCGGGACAGGGTCGCGAGCAGTACTTC
J: TRBJ2-7
D: TRBD1
size: NA
length: 15
V: TRBV5-1

CDR3: CASSSLIKTRGGYNEQFF
DNA: TGTGCCAGCAGTTCACTCATAAAGACTCGGGGGGGATACAATGAGCAGTTCTTC
J: TRBJ2-1
D: TRBD2
size: NA
length: 18
V: TRBV7-9

CDR3: CASSPPAKNIQYF
DNA: TGTGCCAGCAGTCCCCCGGCCAAAAACATTCAGTACTTC
J: TRBJ2-4
D: NA
size: NA
length: 13
V: TRBV28

CDR3: CASSEGGDTGELFF
DNA: TGTGCCAGCAGTGAAGGGGGGGACACCGGGGAGCTGTTTTTT
J: TRBJ2-2
D: NA
size: once
length: 14
V: TRBV2

CDR3: CASSKLAGVFNEQFF
DNA: TGTGCCAGCAGCAAACTAGCGGGAGTTTTCAATGAGCAGTTCTTC
J: TRBJ2-1
D: TRBD2
size: once
length: 15
V: TRBV7-9

CDR3: CASRGTGSYEQYF
DNA: TGTGCCAGTAGGGGGACAGGCTCCTACGAGCAGTACTTC
J: TRBJ2-7
D: TRBD1
size: NA
length: 13
V: TRBV19

CDR3: CASSRGQGEQPQHF
DNA: TGTGCCAGCAGTAGGGGACAGGGGGAACAGCCCCAGCATTTT
J: TRBJ1-5
D: TRBD1
size: NA
length: 14
V: TRBV27

CDR3: CASSRRGGEVRNSPLHF
DNA: TGTGCCAGCAGCCGACGTGGGGGCGAAGTTCGTAATTCACCCCTCCACTTT
J: TRBJ1-6
D: NA
size: NA
length: 17
V: TRBV14

CDR3: CASSKGLAGLSQETQYF
DNA: TGTGCCAGTAGTAAGGGACTAGCGGGCCTCAGCCAAGAGACCCAGTACTTC
J: TRBJ2-5
D: TRBD2
size: NA
length: 17
V: TRBV19

CDR3: CASSHTVAVVQYF
DNA: TGCGCCAGCAGCCATACAGTAGCGGTTGTGCAGTATTTT
J: TRBJ2-3
D: NA
size: NA
length: 13
V: TRBV4-1

CDR3: CAGRTDRGGEKLFF
DNA: TGTGCCGGTCGGACGGACAGGGGTGGTGAGAAACTGTTTTTT
J: TRBJ1-4
D: TRBD1
size: NA
length: 14
V: TRBV6-5

CDR3: CASSYRESSYNEQFF
DNA: TGTGCCAGCAGCTATCGGGAAAGCTCCTACAATGAGCAGTTCTTC
J: TRBJ2-1
D: NA
size: NA
length: 15
V: TRBV9

CDR3: CASSSGQQGPYEQYF
DNA: TGTGCCAGCAGCTCGGGACAGCAGGGCCCCTACGAGCAGTACTTC
J: TRBJ2-7
D: TRBD1
size: NA
length: 15
V: TRBV6-5